Detailed here is one T cell receptor (beta chain). Its antigen is currently unknown. This sample stems from a study of T cells after yellow fever vaccination. Whole-study context: It was SMART-Seq v4 Ultra Low Input that prepared the fractions with low cell numbers.

5'RACE template switching generated TCR cDNA, adding a universal primer site and UMIs. TCRdb used MiXCR to reprocess the 5' RACE reads, holding one entry per CDR3 protein. The sample has under 150,000 distinct CDR3 sequences; roughly 8.2% are singletons. Study conclusions and caveats: A limited proportion of clonotypes was detected within both the CD4 and CD8 compartments. Post-booster repertoires again held most primary-vaccination clones (approximately 96% CD4, 75% to 90% CD8).

Trimming shortened V by 2 bases and J by 9 bases, and 11 bases separated the two germline ends. The CDR3 length is 13 residues. Sequencing used CD4+ T cells sorted from PBMCs, obtained 5 days after the yellow fever booster vaccination. This clonotype was sampled from a man aged 30-40 years who received the YFV17D yellow fever vaccine. The chain recombines TRBV12-3 or TRBV12-4 with TRBJ2-1; maybe TRBD2 (5 bases). The CDR3 coding sequence is TGTGCCAGCAGTTTATACCCTAGCCCTGAGCAGTTCTTC. This codes for CASSLYPSPEQFF.